The rows below give T cell receptor beta chains drawn from one sample of a study of cytomegalovirus exposure and HLA in healthy donors. The repertoire was sequenced with immunoSEQ multiplex PCR; TCRdb's copy has only in-frame clones and lacks some. Found here are 140,000 to 150,000 clones, over 65% of them singletons; the top ten hold about 3.2%. The sample comprised PBMCs. The receptors originated from a female donor in good health and CMV-seronegative. Each CDR3 is given with its conserved first and last residue. Each record gives: CDR3 protein, CDR3 length, D gene, V gene, clone size. The D gene is left open where the match is weak. Clone sizes are given selectively: once, few, many, or a class where the clone is expanded.

cdr3_aa: CASSTGSNQPQHF
cdr3_length: 13
d_call: .
v_call: TRBV5-6
clone_size: .

cdr3_aa: CASSLGTSGRYEQYF
cdr3_length: 15
d_call: TRBD2
v_call: TRBV5-1
clone_size: .

cdr3_aa: CAIAGGRDEQFF
cdr3_length: 12
d_call: TRBD2
v_call: TRBV28
clone_size: .

cdr3_aa: CATSRDSGGETQYF
cdr3_length: 14
d_call: .
v_call: TRBV15
clone_size: .

cdr3_aa: CASSPMTGTGLHEQYF
cdr3_length: 16
d_call: TRBD1
v_call: TRBV27
clone_size: once

cdr3_aa: CASGGPGQGAFVNNSPLHF
cdr3_length: 19
d_call: TRBD1
v_call: TRBV28
clone_size: .

cdr3_aa: CASSLSPVGGGEKLFF
cdr3_length: 16
d_call: TRBD1
v_call: TRBV5-1
clone_size: .

cdr3_aa: CASSEGGVNQPQHF
cdr3_length: 14
d_call: .
v_call: TRBV2
clone_size: few

cdr3_aa: CASSPGSRRAGNIQYF
cdr3_length: 16
d_call: .
v_call: TRBV28
clone_size: .

cdr3_aa: CASSLRPLLSYEQYF
cdr3_length: 15
d_call: .
v_call: TRBV5-5
clone_size: .

cdr3_aa: CASSLRTGVHEQYF
cdr3_length: 14
d_call: TRBD1
v_call: TRBV19
clone_size: .

cdr3_aa: CAWSGQNNQPQHF
cdr3_length: 13
d_call: .
v_call: TRBV30
clone_size: once

cdr3_aa: CASSGAGGPETQYF
cdr3_length: 14
d_call: TRBD2
v_call: TRBV7-9
clone_size: once

cdr3_aa: CASSLRRGTSGAYEQYF
cdr3_length: 17
d_call: TRBD2
v_call: TRBV28
clone_size: .

cdr3_aa: CASSSGPGQGVYEQYF
cdr3_length: 16
d_call: TRBD1
v_call: TRBV7-2
clone_size: few

cdr3_aa: CASSDSMGGKDTQYF
cdr3_length: 15
d_call: .
v_call: TRBV6-5
clone_size: .

cdr3_aa: CASSQRTEGGELFF
cdr3_length: 14
d_call: .
v_call: TRBV11-2
clone_size: .

cdr3_aa: CASSQGGGQETQYF
cdr3_length: 14
d_call: TRBD2
v_call: TRBV4-2
clone_size: once

cdr3_aa: CAWSQGWTDTQYF
cdr3_length: 13
d_call: .
v_call: TRBV30
clone_size: .

cdr3_aa: CASSSTSGVQYF
cdr3_length: 12
d_call: TRBD2
v_call: TRBV6-5
clone_size: .

cdr3_aa: CASSEFTGANYGYTF
cdr3_length: 15
d_call: .
v_call: TRBV6-1
clone_size: .

cdr3_aa: CASSVTGAPTGELFF
cdr3_length: 15
d_call: TRBD1
v_call: TRBV9
clone_size: .

cdr3_aa: CAWSVSRGLMNTEAFF
cdr3_length: 16
d_call: TRBD1
v_call: TRBV30
clone_size: .

cdr3_aa: CAWSVAGSGANVLTF
cdr3_length: 15
d_call: .
v_call: TRBV30
clone_size: .

cdr3_aa: CASSMTGEQPQHF
cdr3_length: 13
d_call: TRBD1
v_call: TRBV19
clone_size: few

cdr3_aa: CASSLGQHTEAFF
cdr3_length: 13
d_call: .
v_call: TRBV7-2
clone_size: .

cdr3_aa: CASSKLLSRSSYNEQFF
cdr3_length: 17
d_call: .
v_call: TRBV19
clone_size: .

cdr3_aa: CASSQWGGVTDTQYF
cdr3_length: 15
d_call: .
v_call: TRBV28
clone_size: .

cdr3_aa: CASTLVSRSDTQYF
cdr3_length: 14
d_call: .
v_call: TRBV5-1
clone_size: .

cdr3_aa: CASSSRTGLNTEAFF
cdr3_length: 15
d_call: TRBD1
v_call: TRBV5-4
clone_size: .

cdr3_aa: CASSPGGGMGYEQYF
cdr3_length: 15
d_call: TRBD2
v_call: TRBV7-3
clone_size: few

cdr3_aa: CASSLRGQPQHF
cdr3_length: 12
d_call: .
v_call: TRBV27
clone_size: .

cdr3_aa: CASRGTGAYEQYF
cdr3_length: 13
d_call: TRBD1
v_call: TRBV6-1
clone_size: .

cdr3_aa: CASSRGTSGLIYEQYF
cdr3_length: 16
d_call: TRBD2
v_call: TRBV5-4
clone_size: .

cdr3_aa: CASSVAFSSGNTIYF
cdr3_length: 15
d_call: .
v_call: TRBV9
clone_size: .

cdr3_aa: CASSLETGVAYGYTF
cdr3_length: 15
d_call: .
v_call: TRBV5-8
clone_size: .

cdr3_aa: CASSSMDSPQETQYF
cdr3_length: 15
d_call: .
v_call: TRBV7-2
clone_size: .

cdr3_aa: CASSPAGQVNIQYF
cdr3_length: 14
d_call: TRBD1
v_call: TRBV11-1
clone_size: .

cdr3_aa: CASSKTGTGGADTQYF
cdr3_length: 16
d_call: TRBD1
v_call: TRBV27
clone_size: .

cdr3_aa: CASSYTQGFGGYTF
cdr3_length: 14
d_call: TRBD1
v_call: TRBV6-6
clone_size: once

cdr3_aa: CASSPSLGAGYFLGYTF
cdr3_length: 17
d_call: .
v_call: TRBV4-3
clone_size: .

cdr3_aa: CASSPPGQGLYGYTF
cdr3_length: 15
d_call: TRBD1
v_call: TRBV27
clone_size: few

cdr3_aa: CATSPNGLNEKLFF
cdr3_length: 14
d_call: .
v_call: TRBV5-1
clone_size: .

cdr3_aa: CASSVGLGADGYTF
cdr3_length: 14
d_call: .
v_call: TRBV9
clone_size: .

cdr3_aa: CASRPSRTGSDSPLHF
cdr3_length: 16
d_call: TRBD1
v_call: TRBV2
clone_size: .

cdr3_aa: CASSLWTGGSLSGANVLTF
cdr3_length: 19
d_call: TRBD1
v_call: TRBV7-9
clone_size: .

cdr3_aa: CATSGGGKGQPQHF
cdr3_length: 14
d_call: .
v_call: TRBV15
clone_size: once

cdr3_aa: CSAQGAFYEQYF
cdr3_length: 12
d_call: TRBD1
v_call: TRBV29-1
clone_size: .

cdr3_aa: CASSRYSPTSGGYEQFF
cdr3_length: 17
d_call: TRBD2
v_call: TRBV7-3
clone_size: .

cdr3_aa: CASRALGAGRSYNEQFF
cdr3_length: 17
d_call: .
v_call: TRBV12-2
clone_size: .

cdr3_aa: CASSRGTGGYGYPF
cdr3_length: 14
d_call: TRBD1
v_call: TRBV28
clone_size: .

cdr3_aa: CASSINARSNTEAFF
cdr3_length: 15
d_call: .
v_call: TRBV19
clone_size: .

cdr3_aa: CSAPGQGNTEAFF
cdr3_length: 13
d_call: TRBD1
v_call: TRBV29-1
clone_size: .

cdr3_aa: CASRTGTVGNTEAFF
cdr3_length: 15
d_call: TRBD1
v_call: TRBV6-1
clone_size: .

cdr3_aa: CASSFGQRDLNTEAFF
cdr3_length: 16
d_call: .
v_call: TRBV5-6
clone_size: once